Shown below are 25 T cell receptor beta chains from a single sample sequenced in a study of blood T cells in healthy people across ages. A second roughly 6 to 12 cycle PCR used barcoded and J-beta primers. From the 5' RACE reads, TCRdb called clonotypes with MiXCR, one entry per CDR3 protein. The sample lists roughly 1,500,000 distinct CDR3 sequences, roughly 40% occurring once. Sequencing was done on a sample of blood. These receptors all come from a woman younger than 30 in good health.

The rearrangement links TRBV24-1 to TRBJ2-4; no reliable D call. The V gene's germline CDR1 is KGHDR and CDR2 SFDVKD. V was shortened by 3 bases and J by 8 bases, with 13 bases between the two germline ends. There are 14 residues in the CDR3. The DNA for the CDR3 is TGTGCCACCAGTGATCCCTTTTCTGGGGACATTCAGTACTTC. Encoded protein: CATSDPFSGDIQYF.

This clonotype was detected only a few times. The chain combines TRBV3-1 with TRBJ1-1, with a weak D call TRBD1 (5 bases). Looked up from germline, CDR1 is LGHDT and CDR2 is YNNKEL (reference sequence). V lost 3 bases and J 0 bases, leaving 11 bases between the germline ends. The CDR3 consists of 15 residues. CDR3 in amino acids: CASSHSDRMNTEAFF. The CDR3 bases are TGTGCCAGCAGCCACTCAGACAGAATGAACACTGAAGCTTTCTTT.

This chain links TRBV30 with TRBJ2-7; possibly TRBD1 for D (7 bases). The last part of the DNA fits TRBJ2-5 better; the J call may be wrong. The CDR3 has 13 amino acids. Germline V CDR1 and CDR2: GTSNPN, SVGIG (reference sequence). The CDR3 nucleotides are TGTGCCTGGAGTGGGACAGGAGGGGAGACCCAGTACTTC. It translates to CAWSGTGGETQYF.

This clonotype turned up a few times. The genes are TRBV6-6 and TRBJ1-2; no firm D call. The CDR3 consists of 12 residues. The V end was cut by 8 bases, the J end by 6 bases, with 13 bases between. Germline V gene data show CDR1 as MNHNY and CDR2 as SVGAGI (reference sequence). The CDR3 is CASEEASDGYTF. The DNA for the CDR3 is TGTGCCAGCGAGGAGGCGTCGGATGGCTACACCTTC.

This clonotype has just a few counts. CDR3 coding DNA: TGTGCCATCAGTGAAGGACCTTACAATGAGCAGTTCTTC. Translating it yields CAISEGPYNEQFF. J is TRBJ2-1 and V is TRBV10-3; D gene ambiguous. CDR1 and CDR2 from the germline V gene are ENHRY and SYGVKD. The length of the CDR3 is 13 residues. Trimming left V 3 bases short and J 4 bases short, with 7 bases between.

This clonotype was observed a handful of times. The gene calls are TRBV9 and TRBJ2-1; 8 nucleotides align to TRBD2. The germline V gene encodes CDR1 SGDLS and CDR2 YYNGEE. V trimming: 3 bases; J trimming: 7 bases; junction bases outside the gene matches: 12. The CDR3 contains 16 residues. CDR3 DNA sequence: TGTGCCAGCAGCGCTATCGGAAGCGGGGGTCGGAATGAGCAGTTCTTC. Protein product: CASSAIGSGGRNEQFF.

The chain is built from TRBV14 and TRBJ1-1; 9 bases line up with TRBD1. The ends lost 3 bases at V and 11 bases at J; junction bases unmatched: 10. Germline V gene lookup returns CDR1 SGHDN and CDR2 FVKESK. The CDR3 loop spans 14 amino acids. The CDR3 DNA reads as TGTGCCAGCAGCCATCGGGACAGGGAGATTGGGGCTTTCTTT. Translated: CASSHRDREIGAFF.

This sequence joins TRBV20-1 and TRBJ1-4; 8 nucleotides line up with TRBD1. Germline V CDR1 and CDR2: DFQATT, SNEGSKA (reference sequence). V shed 6 bases and J 9 bases; nucleotides not matched to a gene: 12. This CDR3 region has 14 residues. CDR3 DNA: TGCAGTGCGCGGCAACAGGGACAGGACCAAAAACTGTTTTTT. It translates to CSARQQGQDQKLFF.

The genes are TRBV2 and TRBJ2-1; D might be TRBD2 (5 bases). Trimming took 1 base from V and 6 from J, leaving 7 bases between them. Looked up from germline, CDR1 is SNHLY and CDR2 is FYNNEI. This CDR3 contains 13 residues. The CDR3 region has the DNA TGTGCCAGCAGTGAAGTTACTAGCAATGAGCAGTTCTTC. This codes for CASSEVTSNEQFF.

This clonotype has a count of ten or more. The V gene is TRBV7-2, the J gene TRBJ2-3; 8 nucleotides match TRBD2. The CDR3 loop spans 14 amino acids. Germline V gene lookup returns CDR1 SGHTA and CDR2 FQGNSA. V was pared by 4 bases and J by 4 bases, with 4 bases of the junction left unmatched. The CDR3 DNA sequence: TGTGCCAGCAGCTCGGGGGGGCCCCCAGATACGCAGTATTTT. Protein sequence: CASSSGGPPDTQYF.

This clonotype was observed a few times. The CDR3 sequence: CASSGLSGSSYEQYF. The CDR3 DNA is TGTGCCAGCAGCGGACTTAGCGGCAGCTCCTACGAGCAGTACTTC. J is TRBJ2-7 and V is TRBV25-1; D is possibly TRBD2 (6 bases). Between the trimmed V and J ends, which lost 6 bases and 0 bases, there was a span of 15 bases. This CDR3 is 15 amino acids long. Germline V gene data show CDR1 as MGHDK and CDR2 as SYGVNS.

The sample holds a few counts of this clonotype. V gene TRBV6-1 combines with J gene TRBJ2-1, with 8 bases fitting TRBD2. The trim removed 2 bases at V and 0 bases at J, leaving 3 bases unmatched. Germline CDR1 MNHNS, CDR2 SASEGT. This CDR3 has 16 residues. CDR3 bases: TGTGCCAGCAGTGAACCCACTAGCGGCTCCTACAATGAGCAGTTCTTC. Translation: CASSEPTSGSYNEQFF.

This clonotype was counted a few times. The chain recombines TRBV10-3 with TRBJ1-1; the D is unclear. Germline assignment: CDR1 ENHRY and CDR2 SYGVKD. V lost 5 bases, J lost 1 base, and 11 bases lay in between. The CDR3 runs to 14 residues. In DNA form, the CDR3 reads TGTGCCATCAGTCGAGGCGGAGGGAACACTGAAGCTTTCTTT. It yields the protein CAISRGGGNTEAFF.

The J gene is TRBJ2-7, the V gene TRBV25-1; TRBD1 is a possible D gene (6 bases). This CDR3 is built from 14 residues. The V gene lost 3 bases and the J gene lost 3 bases, with 12 bases spanning the gap. CDR1 is MGHDK and CDR2 is SYGVNS in the germline V gene. CDR3 sequence reads: CASSESGTIYEQYF. The CDR3, as DNA: TGTGCCAGCAGTGAGTCAGGGACAATCTACGAGCAGTACTTC.

The chain links TRBV20-1 to TRBJ2-5, with D perhaps matching TRBD1 (5 bases). The DNA end lines up better with TRBJ2-7; the J call may be wrong. This CDR3 contains 14 residues. Germline V gene data show CDR1 as DFQATT and CDR2 as SNEGSKA (reference sequence). DNA for the CDR3: TGCAGTGCTAGGCACCCCCAGGGTGGTTACGAGCAGTACTTC. Translated, it gives CSARHPQGGYEQYF.

The V and J genes are TRBV7-2 and TRBJ2-3; 7 positions match TRBD2. This CDR3 is 14 amino acids long. V dropped 11 bases and J dropped 3; count of bases not matched to a gene: 11. Germline-derived CDR1 and CDR2 are SGHTA and FQGNSA. CDR3 DNA sequence: TGTGCCCGCACGGGGAGCGGGGCAACAGATACGCAGTATTTT. Translating it yields CARTGSGATDTQYF.

This chain links TRBV4-1 with TRBJ1-2; 10 nucleotides match TRBD1. The CDR3 has 17 amino acids. Germline V gene lookup returns CDR1 MGHRA and CDR2 YSYEKL. J was trimmed by 4 bases and V by 0 bases; bases with no gene match: 8. DNA of the CDR3: TGCGCCAGCAGCCAAGAATGGACGACAGGGGGCGGCTATGGCTACACCTTC. As protein: CASSQEWTTGGGYGYTF.

The chain links TRBV9 to TRBJ1-1; D ambiguous. The germline CDR1 and CDR2 sequences are SGDLS and YYNGEE. V was shortened by 3 bases and J by 0 bases, with 12 bases between the two germline ends. The CDR3 is 15 residues long. The CDR3 sequence: CASSGPQDLNTEAFF. CDR3 DNA sequence: TGTGCCAGCAGCGGACCTCAAGATTTGAACACTGAAGCTTTCTTT.

The sample holds a few counts of this clonotype. The chain is built from TRBV21-1 and TRBJ2-7; TRBD1 reflects the table's D call only, with no check against the DNA. TRBV21-1 is a recognized pseudogene. The CDR3 totals 15 residues. Here the CDR3 reads CASPRDSDPSYEQYF. CDR3 DNA sequence: TGTGCCAGCCCCCGGGACAGCGACCCCTCCTACGAGCAGTACTTC.

This clonotype was counted only a few times. This chain links TRBV7-9 with TRBJ2-3; TRBD1 or TRBD2 may be the D gene (6 bases each). In germline, CDR1 is SEHNR, CDR2 FQNEAQ (reference sequence). The germline V and J ends were trimmed by 3 bases and 1 base, with 14 bases remaining between them. CDR3 size: 16 residues. The DNA of the CDR3 is TGTGCCAGCAGCTTTTCGGAGAGGGGGGGCACAGATACGCAGTATTTT. Amino acids: CASSFSERGGTDTQYF.

The gene calls are TRBV10-3 and TRBJ1-2; 10 positions match TRBD1. The V segment lost 3 bases and the J segment 7 bases; nucleotides outside the gene matches: 8. CDR3 length: 15 amino acids. The V gene's germline CDR1 is ENHRY and CDR2 SYGVKD. CDR3 coding DNA: TGTGCCATCAGTGAATCTCCGGGACAGGGGATTGGCTACACCTTC. Protein product: CAISESPGQGIGYTF.

This chain joins TRBV5-1 and TRBJ2-3; either TRBD1 or TRBD2 may supply D (5 bases each). Per the germline V gene, CDR1 is SGHRS and CDR2 is YFSETQ. This CDR3 contains 15 residues. V lost 4 bases to trimming and J lost 6 bases, with 18 bases between them. The CDR3 reads CASSTSGTTRDTQYF. The CDR3 coding sequence is TGCGCCAGCAGCACCTCCGGGACCACCAGGGATACGCAGTATTTT.

The count of this clonotype is one. The chain combines TRBV7-3 with TRBJ2-1; 8 bases map to TRBD2. V lost 3 bases and J lost 4; bases outside the gene matches: 20. The CDR3 is made up of 20 amino acids. Germline V gene lookup returns CDR1 SGHTA and CDR2 FQGTGA. This CDR3 is CASSLTAGASETSAYNEQFF. Written as DNA, the CDR3 is TGTGCCAGCAGCTTGACCGCTGGGGCGAGTGAGACTAGCGCATACAATGAGCAGTTCTTC.

The chain couples TRBV25-1 to TRBJ2-5, with TRBD1 identical over 8 bases. The end of the DNA fits TRBJ2-7 better, so the J call may be wrong. Germline values: CDR1 MGHDK, CDR2 SYGVNS. The CDR3 loop spans 15 amino acids. The CDR3 loop reads CASSERGQGTYEQYF. The CDR3 DNA reads as TGTGCCAGCAGTGAACGAGGACAGGGAACCTACGAGCAGTACTTC.

This chain connects TRBV28 to TRBJ2-1, with 10 bases aligning to TRBD2. The CDR3 contains 15 residues. Germline V gene data show CDR1 as MDHEN and CDR2 as SYDVKM. With 6 bases clipped from V and 8 bases from J, the junction kept 10 bases outside the gene matches. Here the CDR3 reads CASRKPGLANDEQFF. DNA for the CDR3: TGTGCCAGCAGAAAGCCGGGACTAGCGAACGATGAGCAGTTCTTC.